This TCR beta chain appears in the sequencing data of a study of cytomegalovirus exposure and HLA in healthy donors. CDR1 and CDR2 from the germline V gene are SGHTA and FQGTGA. The V end lost 6 bases, the J end lost 16 bases, and 22 bases lay between the germline ends. The CDR3 extends over 13 amino acids. The PCR ran on 60 Vbeta and 13 Jbeta primers. Repertoires were generated with immunoSEQ multiplex PCR, while TCRdb's copy carries only in-frame clones and drops some. The sample holds around 100,000 clones, almost 85% seen once. The sample was PBMCs. The source is a woman between 18 and 29 years old in good health and CMV-seropositive. J is TRBJ1-5 and V is TRBV7-3; D is possibly TRBD1 (5 bases). CDR3 DNA sequence: TGTGCCAGCAGAAAGTCCAGGGCGGGGGTGGAACATTTT. Encoded protein: CASRKSRAGVEHF.